This TCR beta chain was found in a study of T cells expressing NK-cell markers (dated by TCRdb to 2020 to 2021). General notes on the study: Under 10 donors provided sorted CD3+CD56+NKG2C+, CD3+CD56+NKG2C- and CD3+CD56-NKG2C+ T-cell subsets, whose TCR beta-chain repertoires were profiled. Among the eight sequenced donors, seven were HCMV-seropositive and one was HCMV-seronegative. The eight sequenced donors were randomly selected healthy volunteers, three men and five women. Illumina HiSeq 2000/2500, MiSeq or NextSeq was used to sequence libraries as 2 x 150 bp reads.

The CDR3 numbers 15 residues from cysteine through phenylalanine. No DNA was logged. In the germline V gene, CDR1 corresponds to SGHRS and CDR2 to YFSETQ. Sequenced on an Illumina HiSeq 2000. TCR beta cDNA libraries were prepared using 5'RACE template switching, which introduced a universal primer site and unique molecular identifiers. cDNA synthesis was primed from the TCR beta constant segment and was followed by two successive PCR amplification steps. Regarding the original processing steps: MIGEC was used to demultiplex reads and group reads by UMI, and MiTCR was used to assemble and quantify clonotypes. To exclude erroneous sequences, only TCR cDNA sequences supported by at least two reads were retained. Downstream repertoire analysis used the tcR package, and clonotypes were matched across fractions by CDR3 nucleotide sequence plus V segment. Antigen specificity was annotated against VDJdb with VDJmatch, allowing one amino acid substitution in CDR3. Reads reprocessed by TCRdb are summarized as one entry per CDR3 protein sequence, and DNA is absent. In this record, the V and J calls reflect TCRdb's handling and not the investigators' own analysis. For this sample, the table gives about 540,000 distinct CDR3 sequences. The ten largest clones take up roughly 3.5% of the sample.

Comments on this clonotype: Its target antigen remains unknown.

HCMV serostatus was determined by detecting HCMV-specific IgG in serum with a commercial ELISA kit. Peripheral blood mononuclear cells were isolated from blood by Ficoll density gradient centrifugation. Broad study findings and their caveats: Whether the expanded NKG2C-expressing T cell clones were specific for HCMV antigens remained unclear. Those dominant clonotypes were again the most abundant among CD3+CD56-NKG2C+ cells in four donors, at 28.3-60.1%. In 6 or 7 donors, the dominant CD3+CD56+NKG2C+ clonotypes ranked among the top 10 CD8+ clonotypes, making up roughly 1.0-8% of CD8+ T cells.

Here the chain combines TRBV5-1 and TRBJ1-4; TCRdb reports TRBD1, a call that lacks DNA to check it against. The sequence was obtained from a man aged 18 to 29 in good health. Donor details come from another sample of the same person, matched by shared clones. Sequencing was done on a sample of blood T cells: a sorted CD56 or NKG2C T cell subset, CD4+ or CD8+ T cells, or bulk PBMC T cells (not recorded which). This receptor has the CDR3 CASSPERGRAEKLFF.